The text below deals with one T cell receptor (beta chain). Germline CDR1 SGDLS, CDR2 YYNGEE. V gave up 4 bases and J gave up 9 bases, with 20 bases separating them. This CDR3 spans 15 amino acids. This sample stems from a study of blood T cell repertoires in COVID-19. About the study: PBMCs, B-cell-depleted T cells, or T cells provided the cDNA or gDNA that made up the material.

Profiled with immunoSEQ multiplex PCR; TCRdb holds only in-frame clones, not every one. The sample holds approximately 260,000 clones, roughly four fifths seen once. The material sequenced was peripheral blood. The chain has TRBV9 and TRBJ2-1, with D perhaps matching TRBD2 (7 bases). The source is an older woman with active or convalescent COVID-19. CDR3 sequence reads: CASSPLGGGLAEQFF. The CDR3 DNA reads TGTGCCAGCAGCCCCTTAGGGGGGGGGCTGGCTGAGCAGTTCTTC.